The entry below gives a single TCR beta chain sequence along with its context. The data stem from a study of cytomegalovirus exposure and HLA in healthy donors. The PCR used 60 Vbeta and 13 Jbeta primers. Method: immunoSEQ multiplex PCR; TCRdb's copy keeps in-frame clones and lacks some. This table holds around 94,000 clones, 70% to 85% found once. The receptor was isolated from a man between 18 and 29 years old in good health and CMV-seronegative. What was sequenced was PBMCs.

CDR3 protein: CASSSGTAEETQYF. For the CDR3, the DNA is TGTGCCAGCAGCTCCGGGACAGCCGAAGAGACCCAGTACTTC. This rearrangement joins TRBV11-3 to TRBJ2-5, with 7 nucleotides matching TRBD1. The CDR3 spans 14 residues. Germline V gene lookup returns CDR1 SGHNT and CDR2 YENEEA. Trimming took 4 bases from V and 3 from J; bases not matched to a gene: 5.